This note documents a single T cell receptor (beta chain) sequence. What it binds is not known. The CDR3 is 13 residues long. V was clipped by 6 bases and J by 4 bases, with 13 bases between them. The germline CDR1 and CDR2 sequences are SGHDT and YYEEEE. Treatment in this sample: some 20 received Ad26.COV2.S at low or high dose, single or two shots; about 5 received placebo; per-sample allocation not given. Day 63 after the first injection of vaccine or placebo was the sampling time. The protocol was immunoSEQ multiplex PCR, while the TCRdb copy is restricted to in-frame clones and leaves out a portion. The table records about 350,000 clones, approximately 86% of them present only once. This sample was taken from a study of Ad26.COV2.S vaccination and SARS-CoV-2 variants. Background on the study: Once, or twice with 56 days between doses, Ad26.COV2.S was given intramuscularly.

Findings and limits, study-wide: People who got the vaccine or the placebo had similar non-spike TCR breadth.

The source material was peripheral blood, sampled in a trial of Ad26.COV2.S vaccine versus placebo. This sequence originates from a person between 18 and 65 years old who received the Ad26.COV2.S COVID-19 vaccine or a placebo. The rearrangement uses TRBV5-6 and TRBJ1-2; tentatively, D is TRBD1 (6 bases). CDR3 region: CASTVTGPYGYTF. In nucleotides, the CDR3 is TGTGCCAGCACCGTGACAGGCCCCTATGGCTACACCTTC.